The 18 T cell receptor beta chains in this list originate from one sample, sequenced in a study of control samples from healthy donors and cancer patients. Using immunoSEQ multiplex PCR, the repertoire was profiled, and TCRdb retains in-frame clones only, with some absent. The data show 150,000 to 180,000 clones, 94% seen once. Input material: blood. These receptors were obtained from a man aged 40-49 years in good health.

This chain links TRBV9 with TRBJ1-2; D unresolved. The CDR3 covers 13 residues. V lost 0 bases and J lost 4, with 7 bases in between. Germline-derived CDR1 and CDR2 are SGDLS and YYNGEE. CDR3 DNA: TGTGCCAGCAGCGTAGGGGCCGCCTATGGCTACACCTTC. Protein: CASSVGAAYGYTF.

The chain links TRBV28 to TRBJ2-7; maybe TRBD2 (5 bases). This CDR3 contains 15 residues. Trimming stripped 7 bases from V and 0 bases from J, with 16 bases between. Looked up from germline, CDR1 is MDHEN and CDR2 is SYDVKM. The CDR3 DNA follows: TGTGCCAGCAAGGAGGTCAGTACTAGCTCCTACGAGCAGTACTTC. Encoded protein: CASKEVSTSSYEQYF.

The J gene is TRBJ2-1, the V gene TRBV5-8, with D tentatively TRBD1 (5 bases). Looked up from germline, CDR1 is SGHTS and CDR2 is YDEGEE. CDR3 length: 13 amino acids. Trimming removed 2 bases at V and 10 bases at J, with 13 bases between. In DNA form, the CDR3 reads TGTGCCAGCAGCTTAGACAGACGATGGGAGCAGTTCTTC. This encodes CASSLDRRWEQFF.

The genes are TRBV4-1 and TRBJ1-6; 7 bases match TRBD1. The CDR3 contains 16 residues. Germline CDR1 reads MGHRA; CDR2 reads YSYEKL. The J segment lost 9 bases and the V segment lost 2 bases, leaving 10 bases of the junction unmatched. The CDR3 DNA is TGCGCCAGCAGCCAACCTACAGGGGCCCGGGGTTCACCCCTCCACTTT. Protein sequence: CASSQPTGARGSPLHF.

The chain couples TRBV7-8 to TRBJ1-2; D is unclear. The V end was cut by 5 bases, the J end by 11 bases, with 18 bases between. CDR3 length equals 13 residues. Germline CDR1 reads SGHVS; CDR2 reads FQNEAQ. CDR3 in DNA: TGTGCCAGCAGCCGCCCGGAGTATATCGAGTACACCTTC. Translation: CASSRPEYIEYTF.

The count of this clone is one. The chain has TRBV2 and TRBJ1-6; D call uncertain. Trimming removed 8 bases from V and 9 bases from J, with 11 bases in between. The CDR3 runs to 12 residues. Germline CDR1 is SNHLY and CDR2 is FYNNEI. The CDR3 spells CASAGGGSPLHF. The DNA of the CDR3 is TGTGCCAGCGCGGGTGGCGGTTCACCCCTCCACTTT.

The rearrangement joins TRBV27 to TRBJ1-4; 9 bases line up with TRBD1. Germline CDR1 reads MNHEY; CDR2 reads SMNVEV (reference sequence). The ends lost 4 bases at V and 2 bases at J; junction bases unmatched: 8. The CDR3 consists of 17 residues. The CDR3 DNA reads as TGTGCCAGCAGTTCCCTGGACAGGGGTTGGACTAATGAAAAACTGTTTTTT. As protein: CASSSLDRGWTNEKLFF.

The rearrangement links TRBV6-1 to TRBJ1-4; TRBD1 matches at 10 bases. This CDR3 is 18 amino acids long. The J segment lost 5 bases and the V segment lost 2 bases, leaving 11 bases of the junction unmatched. Germline CDR1 reads MNHNS; CDR2 reads SASEGT. The CDR3 coding sequence is TGTGCCAGCAGTGAACGCCGCCGGTGGGGACAGGGGAATGAAAAACTGTTTTTT. Protein product: CASSERRRWGQGNEKLFF.

V gene TRBV6-5 combines with J gene TRBJ1-1, with TRBD1 identical over 7 bases. The germline CDR1 and CDR2 sequences are MNHEY and SVGAGI. CDR3 length: 13 amino acids. V lost 6 bases and J lost 6; bases outside the gene matches: 7. CDR3 sequence (DNA): TGTGCCAGCAGCCTGACAGGGCCCGCTGAAGCTTTCTTT. This encodes CASSLTGPAEAFF.

A single count supports this clone. The chain employs TRBV7-3 and TRBJ2-3, with 7 bases that match TRBD1. The CDR3 is made up of 12 amino acids. The germline gives CDR1 SGHTA, CDR2 FQGTGA. The ends lost 5 bases at V and 14 bases at J; junction bases unmatched: 10. The CDR3 nucleotides are TGTGCCAGCAGCAACAGGGGAAGCCCACGGTATTTT. It translates to CASSNRGSPRYF.

The chain employs TRBV24-1 and TRBJ2-2; D remains ambiguous. CDR1 KGHDR and CDR2 SFDVKD come from the germline V gene. This CDR3 region has 15 residues. V was pared by 2 bases and J by 2 bases, with 8 bases between. CDR3 region: CATSDWNSNTGELFF. CDR3 nucleotide sequence: TGTGCCACCAGTGATTGGAACAGTAACACCGGGGAGCTGTTTTTT.

The chain joins TRBV5-5 to TRBJ1-6, with a tentative D call TRBD1 (5 bases). CDR3 length: 15 amino acids. Germline V CDR1 and CDR2: SGHKS, YYEKEE (reference sequence). The V end lost 0 bases, the J end lost 6 bases, and 10 bases lay between the germline ends. Here the CDR3 DNA reads TGTGCCAGCAGCTTGGTCAGGGCTGGTAATTCACCCCTCCACTTT. It specifies CASSLVRAGNSPLHF.

The chain combines TRBV24-1 with TRBJ1-2, with TRBD1 matching over 8 bases. This CDR3 region has 16 residues. With 2 bases clipped from V and 4 bases from J, the junction kept 8 bases outside the gene matches. Germline values: CDR1 KGHDR, CDR2 SFDVKD. CDR3: CATSDSDREGTYGYTF. The CDR3 bases are TGTGCCACCAGTGATTCGGACAGGGAAGGAACCTATGGCTACACCTTC.

The gene calls are TRBV15 and TRBJ1-1, with D unclear. Trimming took 6 bases from V and 0 from J, leaving 8 bases between them. Germline V gene lookup returns CDR1 LNHNV and CDR2 YYDKDF (reference sequence). The CDR3 contains 13 residues. The chain's CDR3 is CATRQPMNTEAFF. CDR3 in DNA: TGTGCCACCAGACAGCCCATGAACACTGAAGCTTTCTTT.

The chain recombines TRBV4-3 with TRBJ2-1, with D possibly matching TRBD2 (5 bases). Germline CDR1 reads LGHNA; CDR2 reads YSLEER. V lost 1 base and J 7 bases, leaving 14 bases between the germline ends. The CDR3 length is 15 residues. This chain's CDR3 is CASSQALGGVNEQFF. CDR3 DNA: TGCGCCAGCAGCCAAGCCTTAGGAGGCGTAAATGAGCAGTTCTTC.

The rearrangement joins TRBV24-1 to TRBJ1-5; the D gene is possibly TRBD1 (5 bases). The V gene's germline CDR1 is KGHDR and CDR2 SFDVKD. The CDR3 has 14 residues. The V end lost 1 base, the J end lost 7 bases, and 10 bases lay between the germline ends. CDR3 nucleotide sequence: TGTGCCACCAGTGATTTCGAGGGGAGCCAGCCCCAGCATTTT. Protein: CATSDFEGSQPQHF.

This sequence joins TRBV24-1 and TRBJ2-2; TRBD2 matches 7 bases. V gave up 4 bases and J gave up 1 base; unmatched junction bases: 14. The CDR3 has 19 amino acids. Germline V gene lookup returns CDR1 KGHDR and CDR2 SFDVKD. Here the CDR3 DNA reads TGTGCCACCAGTGAACCCACACGCTTGGGGGGGAGGAACACCGGGGAGCTGTTTTTT. Translating gives CATSEPTRLGGRNTGELFF.

The rearrangement joins TRBV6-6 to TRBJ1-6, with D uncertain. V was clipped by 7 bases and J by 1 base, with 11 bases between them. This CDR3 spans 15 amino acids. CDR1 MNHNY and CDR2 SVGAGI come from the germline V gene (reference sequence). The CDR3 spells CASTVGSSYNSPLHF. CDR3 bases: TGTGCCAGCACCGTAGGAAGTTCCTATAATTCACCCCTCCACTTT.